This T cell receptor beta chain emerged from a study of shared clonotypes between healthy human individuals. The CDR3 covers 15 residues. Unmatched junction bases numbered 7, after V lost 2 bases and J lost 6 bases. The germline V gene has CDR1 SGDLS and CDR2 YYNGEE. The data were produced by immunoSEQ multiplex PCR, yet TCRdb's version contains in-frame clones alone and is incomplete. The sample includes millions of clones, over 85% of them seen just once. This TCR derives from a man younger than 30 in good health. This rearrangement joins TRBV9 to TRBJ2-1; 8 nucleotides agree with TRBD2. The material sequenced was naive CD4+ T cells sorted from blood. Subset defined: CD45RA+ positively selected. CDR3 sequence: CASSVDGGGFNEQFF. The DNA for the CDR3 is TGTGCCAGCAGCGTGGATGGCGGGGGGTTCAATGAGCAGTTCTTC.